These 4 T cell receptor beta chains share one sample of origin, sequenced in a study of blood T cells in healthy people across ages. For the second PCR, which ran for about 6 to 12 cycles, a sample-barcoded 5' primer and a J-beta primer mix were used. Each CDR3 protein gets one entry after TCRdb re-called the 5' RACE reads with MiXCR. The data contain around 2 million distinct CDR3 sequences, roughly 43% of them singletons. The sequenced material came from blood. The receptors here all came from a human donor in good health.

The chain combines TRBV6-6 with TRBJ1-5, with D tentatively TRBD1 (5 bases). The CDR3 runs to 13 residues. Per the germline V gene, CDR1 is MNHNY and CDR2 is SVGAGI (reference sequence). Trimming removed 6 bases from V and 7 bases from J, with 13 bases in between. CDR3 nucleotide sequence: TGTGCCAGCAGGTATCAAGGGGACCAGCCCCAGCATTTT. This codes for CASRYQGDQPQHF.

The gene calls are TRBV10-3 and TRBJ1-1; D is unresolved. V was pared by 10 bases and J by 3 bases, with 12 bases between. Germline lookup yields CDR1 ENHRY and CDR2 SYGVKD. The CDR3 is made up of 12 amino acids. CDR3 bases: TGTGCCACAAAAGAGGATGACACTGAAGCTTTCTTT. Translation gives CATKEDDTEAFF.

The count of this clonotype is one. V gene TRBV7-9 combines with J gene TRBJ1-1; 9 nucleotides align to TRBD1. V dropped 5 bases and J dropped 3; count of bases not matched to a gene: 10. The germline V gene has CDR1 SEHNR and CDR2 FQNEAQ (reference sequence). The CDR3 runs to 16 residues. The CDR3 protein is CASSAGTGSLDTEAFF. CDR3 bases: TGTGCCAGCAGCGCCGGGACAGGGTCTTTAGACACTGAAGCTTTCTTT.

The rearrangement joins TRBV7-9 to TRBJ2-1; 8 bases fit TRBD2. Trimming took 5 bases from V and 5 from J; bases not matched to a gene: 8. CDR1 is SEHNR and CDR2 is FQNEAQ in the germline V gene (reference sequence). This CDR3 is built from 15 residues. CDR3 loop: CASSEPGGADNEQFF. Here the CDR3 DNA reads TGTGCCAGCAGCGAACCCGGGGGGGCCGACAATGAGCAGTTCTTC.